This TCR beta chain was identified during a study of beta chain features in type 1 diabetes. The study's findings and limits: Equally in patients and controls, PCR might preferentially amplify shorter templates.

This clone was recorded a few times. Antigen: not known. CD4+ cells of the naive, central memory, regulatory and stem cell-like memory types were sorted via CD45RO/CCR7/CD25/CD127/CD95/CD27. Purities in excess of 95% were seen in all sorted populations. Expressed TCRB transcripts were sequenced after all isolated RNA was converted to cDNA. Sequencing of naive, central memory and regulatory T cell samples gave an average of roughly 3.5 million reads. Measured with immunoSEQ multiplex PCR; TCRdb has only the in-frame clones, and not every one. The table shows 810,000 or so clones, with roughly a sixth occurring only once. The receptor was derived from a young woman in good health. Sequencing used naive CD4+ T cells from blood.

In DNA, the CDR3 is TGTGCCAGCACAGGGGGGTTTCGGCCCCAGCATTTT. This sequence encodes CASTGGFRPQHF. V gene TRBV6-6 combines with J gene TRBJ1-5; 7 bases are a match to TRBD1. The trim removed 7 bases at V and 9 bases at J, leaving 6 bases unmatched. CDR1 and CDR2 from the germline V gene are MNHNY and SVGAGI (reference sequence). This CDR3 is 12 amino acids long.